The entry below gives a single T cell receptor beta chain sequence along with its context. The sample originates from a study of cytomegalovirus exposure and HLA in healthy donors. About the study: As an earlier analysis found, 180 million or so T cells yielded 95 million to 130 million unique TCR beta sequences.

The PCR employed 60 Vbeta primers together with 13 Jbeta primers. Profiled with immunoSEQ multiplex PCR; TCRdb holds only in-frame clones, not every one. The sample gives almost 80,000 clones, 67% of which show up once; under 7.5% is in the top ten. The ends were cut back, 0 bases at V and 0 bases at J, with 7 bases in the middle. The CDR3 totals 15 residues. Per the germline V gene, CDR1 is WNHNN and CDR2 is SYGVQD (reference sequence). Sequenced input: PBMCs. The clonotype was recovered from a woman aged 45-65 years in good health and CMV-seropositive. V gene TRBV10-1 combines with J gene TRBJ2-3; perhaps TRBD1 as D (6 bases). CDR3 loop: CASSESRGSTDTQYF. The CDR3 bases are TGCGCCAGCAGTGAGTCGAGGGGGAGCACAGATACGCAGTATTTT.